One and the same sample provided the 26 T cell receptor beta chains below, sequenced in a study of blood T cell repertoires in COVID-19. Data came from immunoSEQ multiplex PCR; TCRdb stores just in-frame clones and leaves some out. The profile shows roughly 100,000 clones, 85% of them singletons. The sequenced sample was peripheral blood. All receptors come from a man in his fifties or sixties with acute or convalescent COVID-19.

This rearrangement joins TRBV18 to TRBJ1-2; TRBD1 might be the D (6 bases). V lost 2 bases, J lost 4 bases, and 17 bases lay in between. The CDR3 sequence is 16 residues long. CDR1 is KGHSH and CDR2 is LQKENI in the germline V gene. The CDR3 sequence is CASSPEPPGHSYGYTF. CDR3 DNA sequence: TGTGCCAGCTCACCAGAGCCCCCGGGACACAGCTATGGCTACACCTTC.

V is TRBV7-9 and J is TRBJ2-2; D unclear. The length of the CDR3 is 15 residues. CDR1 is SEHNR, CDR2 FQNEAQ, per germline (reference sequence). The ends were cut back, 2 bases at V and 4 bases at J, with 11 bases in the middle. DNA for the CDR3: TGTGCCAGCAGCTTACGTCAGGCTACCACCGGGGAGCTGTTTTTT. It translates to CASSLRQATTGELFF.

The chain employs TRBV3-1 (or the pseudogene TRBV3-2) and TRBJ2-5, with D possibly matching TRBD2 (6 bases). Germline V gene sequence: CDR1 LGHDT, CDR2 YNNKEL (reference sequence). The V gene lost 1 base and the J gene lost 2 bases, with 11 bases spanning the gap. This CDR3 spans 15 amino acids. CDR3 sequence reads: CASSQVGSGQETQYF. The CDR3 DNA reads TGTGCCAGCAGCCAAGTTGGTAGCGGACAAGAGACCCAGTACTTC.

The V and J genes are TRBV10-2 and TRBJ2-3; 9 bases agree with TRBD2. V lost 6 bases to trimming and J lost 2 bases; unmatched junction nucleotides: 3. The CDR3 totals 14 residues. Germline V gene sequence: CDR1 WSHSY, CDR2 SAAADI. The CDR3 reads CASRSGGYTDTQYF. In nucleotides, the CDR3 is TGCGCCAGCAGGAGCGGGGGGTACACAGATACGCAGTATTTT.

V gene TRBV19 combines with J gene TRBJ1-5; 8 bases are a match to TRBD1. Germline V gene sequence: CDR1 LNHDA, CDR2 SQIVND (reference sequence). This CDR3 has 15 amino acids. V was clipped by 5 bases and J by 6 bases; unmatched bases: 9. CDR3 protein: CASSVTGGGGQPQHF. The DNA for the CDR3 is TGTGCCAGTAGTGTTACAGGGGGTGGGGGTCAGCCCCAGCATTTT.

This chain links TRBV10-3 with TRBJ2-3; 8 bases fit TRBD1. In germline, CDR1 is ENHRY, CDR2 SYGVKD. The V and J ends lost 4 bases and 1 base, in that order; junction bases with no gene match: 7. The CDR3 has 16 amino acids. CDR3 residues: CAISGGSGQGTDTQYF. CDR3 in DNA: TGTGCCATCAGTGGGGGGTCGGGACAGGGCACAGATACGCAGTATTTT.

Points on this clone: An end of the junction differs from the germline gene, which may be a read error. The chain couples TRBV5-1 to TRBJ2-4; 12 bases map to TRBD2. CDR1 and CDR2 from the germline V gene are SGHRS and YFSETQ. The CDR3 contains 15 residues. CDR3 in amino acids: CASTPSGRALETYNF. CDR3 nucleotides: TGCGCCAGCACTCCTAGCGGGAGGGCCCTCGAGACTTACAACTTC.

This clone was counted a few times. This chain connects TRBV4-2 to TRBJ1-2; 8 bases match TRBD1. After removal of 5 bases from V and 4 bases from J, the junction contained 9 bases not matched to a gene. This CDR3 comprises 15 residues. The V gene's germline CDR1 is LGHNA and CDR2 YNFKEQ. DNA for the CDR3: TGTGCCAGCAGCTACCAAACAGGGGGGAGCTATGGCTACACCTTC. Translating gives CASSYQTGGSYGYTF.

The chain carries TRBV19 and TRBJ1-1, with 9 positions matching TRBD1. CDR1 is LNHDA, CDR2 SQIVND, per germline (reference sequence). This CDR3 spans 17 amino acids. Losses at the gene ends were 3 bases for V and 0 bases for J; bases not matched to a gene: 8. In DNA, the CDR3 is TGTGCCAGTAGTATCGGTCGGGGACAGGGCATGAACACTGAAGCTTTCTTT. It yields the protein CASSIGRGQGMNTEAFF.

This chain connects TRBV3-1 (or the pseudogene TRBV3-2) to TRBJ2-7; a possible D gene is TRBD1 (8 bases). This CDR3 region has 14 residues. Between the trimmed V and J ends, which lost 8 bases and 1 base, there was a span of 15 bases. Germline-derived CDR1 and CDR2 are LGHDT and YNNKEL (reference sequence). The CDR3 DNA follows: TGTGCCAGCGGGGGGGACAGGATTTCCTACGAGCAGTACTTC. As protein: CASGGDRISYEQYF.

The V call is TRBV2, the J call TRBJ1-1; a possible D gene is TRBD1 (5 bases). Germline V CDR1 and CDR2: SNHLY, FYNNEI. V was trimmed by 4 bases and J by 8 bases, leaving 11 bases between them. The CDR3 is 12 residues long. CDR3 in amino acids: CASSVRGREAFF. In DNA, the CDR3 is TGTGCCAGCAGTGTAAGGGGTCGCGAAGCTTTCTTT. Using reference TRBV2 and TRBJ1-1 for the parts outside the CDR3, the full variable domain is EPEVTQTPSHQVTQMGQEVILRCVPISNHLYFYWYRQILGQKVEFLVSFYNNEISEKSEIFDDQFSVERPDGSNFTLKIRSTKLEDSAMYFCASSVRGREAFFGQGTRLTVV.

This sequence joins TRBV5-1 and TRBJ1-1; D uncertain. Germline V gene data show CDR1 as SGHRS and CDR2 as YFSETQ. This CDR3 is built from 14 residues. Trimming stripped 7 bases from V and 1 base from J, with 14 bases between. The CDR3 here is CASRLHSSNTEAFF. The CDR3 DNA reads TGCGCCAGCCGTCTTCACTCCTCGAACACTGAAGCTTTCTTT.

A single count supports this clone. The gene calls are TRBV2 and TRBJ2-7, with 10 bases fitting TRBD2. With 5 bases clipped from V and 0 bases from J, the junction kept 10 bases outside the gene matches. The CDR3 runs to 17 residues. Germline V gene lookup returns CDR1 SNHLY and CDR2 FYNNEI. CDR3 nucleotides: TGTGCCAGCAGTCGGTCGGTAGCGGGGGGTTCCTCCTACGAGCAGTACTTC. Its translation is CASSRSVAGGSSYEQYF.

CDR3 coding DNA: TGTGCCAGCAGCCGACAGGGGGCGACTGAAGCTTTCTTT. It is translated as CASSRQGATEAFF. The rearrangement links TRBV5-6 to TRBJ1-1, with 10 nucleotides matching TRBD1. This CDR3 comprises 13 residues. V dropped 4 bases and J dropped 5; count of bases not matched to a gene: 2. Germline V gives CDR1 SGHDT, CDR2 YYEEEE. The full variable domain, in which reference TRBV5-6 and TRBJ1-1 provide the parts outside the CDR3, is DAGVTQSPTHLIKTRGQQVTLRCSPKSGHDTVSWYQQALGQGPQFIFQYYEEEERQRGNFPDRFSGHQFPNYSSELNVNALLLGDSALYLCASSRQGATEAFFGQGTRLTVV.

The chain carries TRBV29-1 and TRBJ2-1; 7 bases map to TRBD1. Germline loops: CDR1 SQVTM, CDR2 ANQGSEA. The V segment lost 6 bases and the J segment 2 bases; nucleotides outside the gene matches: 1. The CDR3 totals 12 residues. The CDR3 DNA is TGCAGCGTGCAGGGGGCCTACAATGAGCAGTTCTTC. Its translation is CSVQGAYNEQFF.

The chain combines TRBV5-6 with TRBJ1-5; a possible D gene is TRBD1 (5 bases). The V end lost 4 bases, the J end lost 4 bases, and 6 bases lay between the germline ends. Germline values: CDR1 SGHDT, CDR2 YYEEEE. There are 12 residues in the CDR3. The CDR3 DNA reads TGTGCCAGCAGCGGGGGGAATCAGCCCCAGCATTTT. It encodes CASSGGNQPQHF.

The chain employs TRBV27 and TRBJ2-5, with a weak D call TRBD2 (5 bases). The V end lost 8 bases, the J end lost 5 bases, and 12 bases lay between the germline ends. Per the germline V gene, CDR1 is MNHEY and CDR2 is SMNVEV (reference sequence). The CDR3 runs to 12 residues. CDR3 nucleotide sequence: TGTGCCAGCGGTCCGGGGTTTGAGACCCAGTACTTC. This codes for CASGPGFETQYF.

The CDR3 loop is CASTLPTGAKNTGELFF. CDR3 DNA sequence: TGTGCCAGCACTCTACCGACAGGGGCCAAAAACACCGGGGAGCTGTTTTTT. This chain connects TRBV27 to TRBJ2-2, with 8 positions matching TRBD1. The CDR3 runs 17 residues. Germline V CDR1 and CDR2: MNHEY, SMNVEV (reference sequence). V was clipped by 7 bases and J by 2 bases; unmatched bases: 12.

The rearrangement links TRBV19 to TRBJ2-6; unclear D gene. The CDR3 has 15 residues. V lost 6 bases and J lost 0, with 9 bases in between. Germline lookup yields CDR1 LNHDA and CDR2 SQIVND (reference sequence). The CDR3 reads CASRSLSSGANVLTF. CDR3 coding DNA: TGTGCCAGTAGGTCTCTAAGCTCTGGGGCCAACGTCCTGACTTTC.

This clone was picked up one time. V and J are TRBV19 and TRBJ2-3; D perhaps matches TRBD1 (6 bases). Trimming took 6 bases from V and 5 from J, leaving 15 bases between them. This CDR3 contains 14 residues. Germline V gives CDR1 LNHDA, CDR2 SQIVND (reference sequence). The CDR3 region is CASSQQGLGDTQYF. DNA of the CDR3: TGTGCCAGTAGCCAACAGGGATTAGGAGATACGCAGTATTTT. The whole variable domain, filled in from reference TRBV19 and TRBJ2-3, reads DGGITQSPKYLFRKEGQNVTLSCEQNLNHDAMYWYRQDPGQGLRLIYYSQIVNDFQKGDIAEGYSVSREKKESFPLTVTSAQKNPTAFYLCASSQQGLGDTQYFGPGTRLTVL.

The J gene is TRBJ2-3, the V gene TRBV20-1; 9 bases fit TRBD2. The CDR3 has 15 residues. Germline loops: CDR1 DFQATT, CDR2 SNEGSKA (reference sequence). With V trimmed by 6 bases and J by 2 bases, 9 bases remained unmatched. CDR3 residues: CSASISGGSTDTQYF. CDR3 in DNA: TGCAGTGCCAGTATCAGCGGGGGGTCCACAGATACGCAGTATTTT.

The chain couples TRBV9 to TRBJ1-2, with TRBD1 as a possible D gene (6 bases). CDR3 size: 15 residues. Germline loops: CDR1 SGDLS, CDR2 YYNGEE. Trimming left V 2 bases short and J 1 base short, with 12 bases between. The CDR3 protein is CASSVQAGDNYGYTF. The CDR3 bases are TGTGCCAGCAGCGTTCAGGCAGGGGATAACTATGGCTACACCTTC.

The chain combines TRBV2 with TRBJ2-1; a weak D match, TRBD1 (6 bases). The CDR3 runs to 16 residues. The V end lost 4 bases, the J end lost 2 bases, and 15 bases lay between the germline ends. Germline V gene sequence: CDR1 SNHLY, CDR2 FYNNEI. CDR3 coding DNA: TGTGCCAGCAGTGTAGAAACAGGGAATCCCTACAATGAGCAGTTCTTC. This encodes CASSVETGNPYNEQFF.

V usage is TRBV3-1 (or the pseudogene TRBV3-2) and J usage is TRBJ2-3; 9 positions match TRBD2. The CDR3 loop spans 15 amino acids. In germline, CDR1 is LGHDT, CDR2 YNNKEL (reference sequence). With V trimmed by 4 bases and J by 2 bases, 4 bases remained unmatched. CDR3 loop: CASSLTSGHTDTQYF. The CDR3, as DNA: TGTGCCAGCAGCCTGACTAGCGGCCACACAGATACGCAGTATTTT.

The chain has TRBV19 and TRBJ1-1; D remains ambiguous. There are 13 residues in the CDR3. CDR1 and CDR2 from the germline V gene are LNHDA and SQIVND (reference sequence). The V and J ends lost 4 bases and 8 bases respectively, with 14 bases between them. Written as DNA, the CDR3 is TGTGCCAGTAGTACCCAAGCCGGGGTGGAAGCTTTCTTT. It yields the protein CASSTQAGVEAFF.

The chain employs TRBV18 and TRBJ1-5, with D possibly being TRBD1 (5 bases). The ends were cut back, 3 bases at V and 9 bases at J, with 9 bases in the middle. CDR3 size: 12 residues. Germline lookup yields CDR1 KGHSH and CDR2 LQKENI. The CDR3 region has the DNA TGTGCCAGCTCACCGCCGGGGGGGCCCCAGCATTTT. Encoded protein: CASSPPGGPQHF.